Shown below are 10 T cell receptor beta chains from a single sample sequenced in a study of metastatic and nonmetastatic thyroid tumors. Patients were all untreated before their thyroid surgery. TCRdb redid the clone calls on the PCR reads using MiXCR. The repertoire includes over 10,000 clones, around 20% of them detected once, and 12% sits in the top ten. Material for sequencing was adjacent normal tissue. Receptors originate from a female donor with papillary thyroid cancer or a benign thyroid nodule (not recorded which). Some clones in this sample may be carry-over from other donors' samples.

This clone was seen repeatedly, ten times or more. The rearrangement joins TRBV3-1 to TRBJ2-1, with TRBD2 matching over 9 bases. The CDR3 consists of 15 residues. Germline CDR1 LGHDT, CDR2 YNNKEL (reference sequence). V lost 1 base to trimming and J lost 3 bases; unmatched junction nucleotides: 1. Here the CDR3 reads CASSQGREGYNEQFF. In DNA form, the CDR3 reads TGTGCCAGCAGCCAAGGGCGGGAGGGCTACAATGAGCAGTTCTTC.

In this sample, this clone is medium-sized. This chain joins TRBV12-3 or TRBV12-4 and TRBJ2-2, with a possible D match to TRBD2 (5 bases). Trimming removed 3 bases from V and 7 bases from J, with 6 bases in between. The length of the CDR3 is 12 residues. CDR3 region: CASSFRGGELFF. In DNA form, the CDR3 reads TGTGCCAGCAGTTTCCGGGGCGGGGAGCTGTTTTTT.

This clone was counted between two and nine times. The CDR3 here is CATRPSADYGYTF. For the CDR3, the DNA is TGTGCCACCAGGCCGTCTGCGGACTATGGCTACACCTTC. The chain joins TRBV24-1 to TRBJ1-2; D remains unclear. CDR3 size: 13 residues. Trimming left V 7 bases short and J 3 bases short, with 11 bases between. Germline CDR1 reads KGHDR; CDR2 reads SFDVKD.

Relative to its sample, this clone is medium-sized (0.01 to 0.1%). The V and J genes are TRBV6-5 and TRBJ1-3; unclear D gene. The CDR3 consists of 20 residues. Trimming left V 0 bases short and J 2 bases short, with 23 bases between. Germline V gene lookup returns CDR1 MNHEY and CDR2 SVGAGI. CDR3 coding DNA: TGTGCCAGCAGTTACTCGAAAGAGCTCTCTGACATCCGCCCTGGAAACACCATATATTTT. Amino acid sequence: CASSYSKELSDIRPGNTIYF.

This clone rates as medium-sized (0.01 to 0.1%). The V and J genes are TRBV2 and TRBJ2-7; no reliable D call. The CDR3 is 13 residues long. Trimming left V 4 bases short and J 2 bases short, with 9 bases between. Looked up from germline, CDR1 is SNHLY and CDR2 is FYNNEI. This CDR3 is CASSAGRTYEQYF. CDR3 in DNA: TGTGCCAGCAGTGCTGGTAGAACCTACGAGCAGTACTTC.

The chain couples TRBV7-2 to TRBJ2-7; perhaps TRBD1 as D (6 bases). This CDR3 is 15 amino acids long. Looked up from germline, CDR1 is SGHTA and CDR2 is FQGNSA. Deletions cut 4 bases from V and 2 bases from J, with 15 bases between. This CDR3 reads CASSSRQQGTYEQYF. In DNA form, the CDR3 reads TGTGCCAGCAGCTCCCGGCAACAGGGCACCTACGAGCAGTACTTC.

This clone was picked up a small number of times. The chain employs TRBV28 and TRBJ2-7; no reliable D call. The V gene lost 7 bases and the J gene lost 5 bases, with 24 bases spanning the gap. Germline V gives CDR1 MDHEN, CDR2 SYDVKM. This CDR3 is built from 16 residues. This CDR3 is CASTLSWVGSSHEQYF. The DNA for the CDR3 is TGTGCCAGCACCTTAAGTTGGGTAGGAAGTTCCCACGAGCAGTACTTC.

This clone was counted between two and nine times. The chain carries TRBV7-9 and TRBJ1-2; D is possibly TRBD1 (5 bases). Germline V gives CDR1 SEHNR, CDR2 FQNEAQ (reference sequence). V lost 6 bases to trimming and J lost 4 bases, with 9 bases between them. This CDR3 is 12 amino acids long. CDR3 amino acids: CASRGEPYGYTF. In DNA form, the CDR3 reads TGTGCCAGCAGGGGGGAGCCCTATGGCTACACCTTC.

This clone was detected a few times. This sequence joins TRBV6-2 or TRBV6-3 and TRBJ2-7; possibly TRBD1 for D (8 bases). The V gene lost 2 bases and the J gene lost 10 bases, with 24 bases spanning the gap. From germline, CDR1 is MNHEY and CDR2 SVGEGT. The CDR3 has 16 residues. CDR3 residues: CASSYPGQALGGGQYF. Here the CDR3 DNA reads TGTGCCAGCAGTTACCCGGGACAGGCCTTAGGCGGGGGTCAGTACTTC.

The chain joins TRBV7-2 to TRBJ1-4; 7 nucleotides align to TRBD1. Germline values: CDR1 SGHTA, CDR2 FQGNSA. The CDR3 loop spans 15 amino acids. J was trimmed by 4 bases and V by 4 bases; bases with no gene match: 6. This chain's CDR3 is CASSYRDSYNEKLFF. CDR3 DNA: TGTGCCAGCAGCTACCGGGACAGCTATAATGAAAAACTGTTTTTT.